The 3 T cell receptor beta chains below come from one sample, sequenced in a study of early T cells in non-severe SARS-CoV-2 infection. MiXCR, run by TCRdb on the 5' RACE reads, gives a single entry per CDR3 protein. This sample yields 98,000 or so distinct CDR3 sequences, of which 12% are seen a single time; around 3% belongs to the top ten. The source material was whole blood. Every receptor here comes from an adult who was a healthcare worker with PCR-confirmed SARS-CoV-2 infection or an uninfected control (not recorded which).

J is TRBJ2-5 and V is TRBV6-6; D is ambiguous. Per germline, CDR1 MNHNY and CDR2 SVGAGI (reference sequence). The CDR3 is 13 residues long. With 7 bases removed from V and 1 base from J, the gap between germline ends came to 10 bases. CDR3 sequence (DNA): TGTGCCAGCACCTTGAGAACCCAAGAGACCCAGTACTTC. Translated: CASTLRTQETQYF.

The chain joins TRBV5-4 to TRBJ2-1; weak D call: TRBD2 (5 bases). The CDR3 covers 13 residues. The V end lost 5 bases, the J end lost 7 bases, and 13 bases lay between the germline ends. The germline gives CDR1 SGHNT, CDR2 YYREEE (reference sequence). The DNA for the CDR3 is TGTGCCAGCAGGATTAGCGCCAGGAATGAGCAGTTCTTC. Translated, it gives CASRISARNEQFF.

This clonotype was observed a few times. This chain's CDR3 is CAWSFLTDTQYF. The CDR3 DNA sequence: TGTGCCTGGAGTTTCCTAACAGATACGCAGTATTTT. This chain connects TRBV30 to TRBJ2-3; D ambiguous. V lost 2 bases, J lost 3 bases, and 6 bases lay in between. CDR1 GTSNPN and CDR2 SVGIG come from the germline V gene (reference sequence). CDR3 size: 12 residues.